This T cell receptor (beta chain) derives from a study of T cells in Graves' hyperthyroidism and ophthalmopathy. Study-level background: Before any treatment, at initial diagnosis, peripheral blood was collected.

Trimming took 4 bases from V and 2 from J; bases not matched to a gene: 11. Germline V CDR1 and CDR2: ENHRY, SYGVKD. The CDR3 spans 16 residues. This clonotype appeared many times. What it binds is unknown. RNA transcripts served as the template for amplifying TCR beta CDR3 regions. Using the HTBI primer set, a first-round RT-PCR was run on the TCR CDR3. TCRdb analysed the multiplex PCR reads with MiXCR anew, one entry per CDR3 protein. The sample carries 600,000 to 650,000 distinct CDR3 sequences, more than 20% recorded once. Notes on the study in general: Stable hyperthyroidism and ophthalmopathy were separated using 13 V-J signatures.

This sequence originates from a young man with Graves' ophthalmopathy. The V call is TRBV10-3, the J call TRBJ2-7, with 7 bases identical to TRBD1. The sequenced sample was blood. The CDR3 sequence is CAISAYDRAVAYEQYF. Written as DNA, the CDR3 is TGTGCCATCAGTGCTTACGACAGGGCGGTAGCCTACGAGCAGTACTTC.